This T cell receptor beta chain was identified in a study of OX40 agonist ivuxolimab in advanced cancers. Study in general: In three patients, partial responses were observed, one with hepatocellular carcinoma and two with cutaneous melanoma. Study-level points and caveats: Nonresponders included some who also had low normalized T-cell clonal expansion. At 0.1 to 3.0 mg/kg, clonal expansion of CD4+ and CD8+ blood T cells had occurred by week 6.

This CDR3 is 15 amino acids long. Germline CDR1 reads MNHEY; CDR2 reads SVGAGI. V shed 6 bases and J 4 bases; nucleotides not matched to a gene: 9. The assay was immunoSEQ multiplex PCR, and TCRdb's table has in-frame clones only and misses some. The sample contains more than 40,000 clones, 75% to 80% of which appear only once. It was autoimmune disease history or systemic immunosuppression that excluded patients. On this clone: Antigen unknown.

The clonotype was recovered from an adult with an advanced solid tumor such as melanoma, head and neck, liver or kidney cancer. The chain is built from TRBV6-5 and TRBJ2-3, with 8 bases matching TRBD2. Sequenced here: CD4+ or CD8+ T cells sorted from blood, sampled in a trial of the OX40 agonist ivuxolimab. CDR3 in amino acids: CASRRSGRTADTQYF. CDR3 in DNA: TGTGCCAGCAGGCGGAGCGGGAGAACGGCAGATACGCAGTATTTT.